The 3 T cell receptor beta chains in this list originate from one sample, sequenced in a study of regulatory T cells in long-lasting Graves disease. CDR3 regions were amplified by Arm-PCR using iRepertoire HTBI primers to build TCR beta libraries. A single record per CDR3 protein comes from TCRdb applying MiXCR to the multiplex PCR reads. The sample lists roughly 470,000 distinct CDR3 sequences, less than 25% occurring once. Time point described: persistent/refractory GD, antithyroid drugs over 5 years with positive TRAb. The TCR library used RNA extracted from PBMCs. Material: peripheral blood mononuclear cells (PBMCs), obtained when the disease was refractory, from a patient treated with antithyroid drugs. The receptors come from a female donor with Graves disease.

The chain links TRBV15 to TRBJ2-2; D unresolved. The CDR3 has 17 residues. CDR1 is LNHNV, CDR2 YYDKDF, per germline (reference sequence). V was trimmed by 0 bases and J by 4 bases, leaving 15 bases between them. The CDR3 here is CATSRERRLVSTGELFF. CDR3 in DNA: TGTGCCACCAGCAGAGAAAGACGGCTCGTGAGCACCGGGGAGCTGTTTTTT.

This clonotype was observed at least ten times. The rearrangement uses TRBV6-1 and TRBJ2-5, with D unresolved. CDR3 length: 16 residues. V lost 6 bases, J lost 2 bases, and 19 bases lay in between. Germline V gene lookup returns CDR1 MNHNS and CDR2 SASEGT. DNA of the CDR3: TGTGCCAGCAGACCTATAAGACCGACAATACAAGAGACCCAGTACTTC. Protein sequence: CASRPIRPTIQETQYF.

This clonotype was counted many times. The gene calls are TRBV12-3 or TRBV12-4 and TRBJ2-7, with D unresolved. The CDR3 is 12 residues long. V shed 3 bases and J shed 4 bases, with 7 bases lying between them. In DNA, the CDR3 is TGTGCCAGCAGTTTTGGGGAATACGAGCAGTACTTC. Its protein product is CASSFGEYEQYF.